This record covers a single T cell receptor beta chain. This clone was counted a single time. Its antigen remains undetermined. Qualities for individual bases were not recorded, and no much larger clone is one base off. The entry originates in a study of technical replicates of blood from several donors (dated by TCRdb to 2016 to 2017). V sheds 8 bases and J sheds 2 bases, leaving 10 bases between their ends. The germline V gene specifies SNHLY as CDR1 and FYNNEI as CDR2. The cysteine opens and the phenylalanine closes a CDR3 of 12 amino acids. Only CDR3 DNA remains: 36 bases, in frame from the first base. Library generation was performed with the immunoSEQ multiplex PCR assay. TCRdb limited this immuneACCESS table to in-frame rearrangements with V and J called. A share of clones is missing; checked studies link under half to unresolved V genes, and the rest is unexplained. Present in this sample are approximately 10,000 clones, 80% to 95% of which were seen just once. The ten largest clones represent around 9.1% of the sample.

The receptor was derived from a human donor in good health. The chain uses TRBV2 and TRBJ2-7; matching of 5 bases hints at TRBD1 as the D gene. The material sequenced was PBMCs. CDR3 region: CASQGSAYEQYF. The DNA sequence is as follows: TGTGCCAGCCAGGGCTCTGCCTACGAGCAGTACTTC.